This passage covers 25 T cell receptor beta chains from one sample sequenced in a study of PD-1 blockade in classical Hodgkin lymphoma. The table came from immunoSEQ multiplex PCR; TCRdb's copy has only in-frame clones and leaves some out. The table lists about 75,000 clones, roughly 91% of them singletons. Autologous stem cell transplantation was followed by relapse in every patient, and brentuximab vedotin exposure varied. The sample consisted of peripheral blood mononuclear cells (PBMCs), taken at baseline. Receptor source: a human donor with classical Hodgkin lymphoma.

This clone was recorded a few times. Other DNA sequences in the same sample also yield this CDR3. The chain employs TRBV28 and TRBJ2-7; 12 bases line up with TRBD2. The length of the CDR3 is 14 residues. The V gene end was trimmed by 3 bases and the J gene end by 6 bases; junction bases not matched to a gene: 3. In germline, CDR1 is MDHEN, CDR2 SYDVKM. The CDR3 protein is CASSLASGRGEQYF. DNA of the CDR3: TGTGCCAGCAGTTTGGCTAGCGGGAGGGGCGAGCAGTACTTC.

This clone occurred a few times. The chain combines TRBV20-1 with TRBJ1-4; D unresolved. This CDR3 is built from 11 residues. Per the germline V gene, CDR1 is DFQATT and CDR2 is SNEGSKA (reference sequence). The CDR3 region is CLQTASEKLFF. CDR3 nucleotides: TGCCTACAGACGGCGTCTGAAAAACTGTTTTTT.

V usage is TRBV2 and J usage is TRBJ1-1; 9 bases align to TRBD1. V was clipped by 4 bases and J by 8 bases; unmatched bases: 14. The germline V gene encodes CDR1 SNHLY and CDR2 FYNNEI. The CDR3 loop spans 16 amino acids. The CDR3 reads CASSAGTGIPNREAFF. The CDR3, as DNA: TGTGCCAGCAGTGCTGGGACAGGGATACCCAATCGCGAAGCTTTCTTT.

The genes are TRBV18 and TRBJ2-5; D is undetermined. The CDR3 contains 15 residues. V was pared by 2 bases and J by 0 bases, with 10 bases between. CDR1 is KGHSH, CDR2 LQKENI, per germline. CDR3 sequence (DNA): TGTGCCAGCTCACCAATGACACAATACCAAGAGACCCAGTACTTC. Translating gives CASSPMTQYQETQYF.

The table lists this clone with a count of one. V usage is TRBV30 and J usage is TRBJ1-5; D is possibly TRBD1 (5 bases). Trimming removed 1 base at V and 7 bases at J, with 17 bases between. Germline V gene sequence: CDR1 GTSNPN, CDR2 SVGIG (reference sequence). The CDR3 is 15 residues long. CDR3 amino acids: CAWSGGVGMMQPQHF. Here the CDR3 DNA reads TGTGCCTGGAGTGGAGGGGTCGGAATGATGCAGCCCCAGCATTTT.

The chain joins TRBV13 to TRBJ2-4; tentative D call: TRBD1 (6 bases). This CDR3 has 15 amino acids. CDR1 and CDR2 (germline): PRHDT, FYEKMQ (reference sequence). The V end was cut by 0 bases, the J end by 7 bases, with 13 bases between. The CDR3 DNA is TGTGCCAGCAGCTTAGGAACACAGGGTTGGAACATTCAGTACTTC. Translated: CASSLGTQGWNIQYF.

Concerning this clone itself: One end of the junction varies from germline; a read error may be responsible. The J gene is TRBJ2-2, the V gene TRBV19; TRBD1 aligns across 9 bases. Per germline, CDR1 LNHDA and CDR2 SQIVND (reference sequence). The CDR3 has 15 residues. The CDR3 here is CASKTGTGNAGELFF. As DNA, the CDR3 is TGTGCCAGTAAGACCGGGACAGGGAACGCCGGGGAGCTGTTTTTT.

About this clone itself: The identical CDR3 is also encoded by other nucleotide sequences in the sample. The CDR3, as DNA: TGCGCCAGCAGCTTGGAACCAGGGGCAAACTATGGCTACACCTTC. Its protein product is CASSLEPGANYGYTF. This chain joins TRBV5-1 and TRBJ1-2; possible D gene TRBD1, 6 bases. The CDR3 runs to 15 residues. V lost 0 bases and J 2 bases, leaving 11 bases between the germline ends. Germline CDR1 is SGHRS and CDR2 is YFSETQ.

Concerning this clone itself: The junction does not match germline at one end; this may be a read error. The chain carries TRBV18 and TRBJ1-4; 7 bases agree with TRBD1. Germline CDR1 and CDR2: KGHSH and LQKENI. This CDR3 contains 17 residues. CDR3 DNA sequence: TGTGCCAGCTCACCAAAGGGGGACAGCCTAACTAAAGAAAAACTGTTTTTT. It encodes CASSPKGDSLTKEKLFF.

CDR3 nucleotide sequence: TGTGCCAGCAGCTCGCGGATCTACAATGAGCAGTTCTTC. Protein: CASSSRIYNEQFF. The chain joins TRBV7-6 to TRBJ2-1; unclear D gene. This CDR3 contains 13 residues. Trimming pared 4 bases from V and 3 bases from J, leaving 7 bases between. CDR1 and CDR2 (germline): SGHVS, FNYEAQ.

The chain is built from TRBV4-1 and TRBJ1-5; 7 bases are shared with TRBD1. V was pared by 0 bases and J by 4 bases, with 6 bases of the junction left unmatched. Germline CDR1 and CDR2: MGHRA and YSYEKL. The CDR3 length is 16 residues. In nucleotides, the CDR3 is TGCGCCAGCAGCCAAGATCCGGGACAGCCGAATCAGCCCCAGCATTTT. It translates to CASSQDPGQPNQPQHF.

This chain uses TRBV19 with TRBJ2-2; D is possibly TRBD2 (5 bases). There are 17 residues in the CDR3. Germline assignment: CDR1 LNHDA and CDR2 SQIVND (reference sequence). The V gene lost 4 bases and the J gene lost 6 bases, with 21 bases spanning the gap. The CDR3 spells CASSKWGDLGGPGELFF. Written as DNA, the CDR3 is TGTGCCAGTAGTAAATGGGGAGACCTGGGTGGACCCGGGGAGCTGTTTTTT.

This rearrangement joins TRBV25-1 to TRBJ2-5, with 10 bases aligning to TRBD2. The CDR3 consists of 13 residues. Germline V gene data show CDR1 as MGHDK and CDR2 as SYGVNS. Trimming cost V 9 bases and J 5 bases; bases outside gene matches: 6. The CDR3 DNA sequence: TGTGCCAGTCAGCGGGGGGGCCGCGAGACCCAGTACTTC. It translates to CASQRGGRETQYF.

The CDR3 protein is CASSEEGASSYEQYF. CDR3 sequence (DNA): TGTGCCAGCAGTGAAGAGGGGGCGTCCTCCTACGAGCAGTACTTC. The chain recombines TRBV2 with TRBJ2-7; TRBD1 agrees at 7 bases. V gave up 1 base and J gave up 0 bases; unmatched junction bases: 3. There are 15 residues in the CDR3. Germline assignment: CDR1 SNHLY and CDR2 FYNNEI.

V gene TRBV7-6 combines with J gene TRBJ1-5; no definite D call. There are 14 residues in the CDR3. Germline V gene data show CDR1 as SGHVS and CDR2 as FNYEAQ. V lost 1 base to trimming and J lost 1 base, with 5 bases between them. The CDR3 bases are TGTGCCAGCAGCTTAGGTACCAGCAATCAGCCCCAGCATTTT. It yields the protein CASSLGTSNQPQHF.

This clone was seen once. The chain is built from TRBV5-4 and TRBJ2-1, with D unclear. This CDR3 contains 14 residues. From germline, CDR1 is SGHNT and CDR2 YYREEE (reference sequence). V gave up 2 bases and J gave up 0 bases, with 6 bases separating them. The CDR3 loop is CASSLRSSYNEQFF. DNA of the CDR3: TGTGCCAGCAGCTTACGGAGCTCCTACAATGAGCAGTTCTTC.

The V gene is TRBV5-4, the J gene TRBJ1-6; D remains unclear. From germline, CDR1 is SGHNT and CDR2 YYREEE (reference sequence). The CDR3 covers 14 residues. V was shortened by 0 bases and J by 10 bases, with 11 bases between the two germline ends. In DNA, the CDR3 is TGTGCCAGCAGCTTGGGGGTCGTCCTGTCACCCCTCCACTTT. The encoded protein is CASSLGVVLSPLHF.

V is TRBV29-1 and J is TRBJ2-1; 7 nucleotides line up with TRBD1. Germline CDR1 is SQVTM and CDR2 is ANQGSEA. The ends lost 7 bases at V and 0 bases at J; junction bases unmatched: 3. The CDR3 covers 13 residues. The CDR3 reads CSARDSSYNEQFF. CDR3 nucleotides: TGCAGCGCCCGGGACAGCTCCTACAATGAGCAGTTCTTC.

The chain recombines TRBV9 with TRBJ2-3; D call uncertain. This CDR3 spans 13 amino acids. The V and J ends lost 3 bases and 6 bases respectively, with 11 bases between them. Germline CDR1 is SGDLS and CDR2 is YYNGEE. The CDR3 loop reads CASSETRLDTQYF. Here the CDR3 DNA reads TGTGCCAGCAGCGAGACGCGGTTGGATACGCAGTATTTT.

The CDR3 region is CASSYGRGGEQYF. The CDR3 DNA follows: TGTGCCAGCAGTTACGGCAGGGGAGGCGAGCAGTACTTC. This chain connects TRBV6-6 to TRBJ2-7, with D possibly called TRBD1 or TRBD2 (6 bases each). Trimming removed 2 bases at V and 6 bases at J, with 11 bases between. This CDR3 comprises 13 residues. CDR1 is MNHNY and CDR2 is SVGAGI in the germline V gene (reference sequence).

This clone came up once. The chain combines TRBV4-1 with TRBJ2-5, with 9 bases matching TRBD2. The CDR3 has 19 amino acids. Germline assignment: CDR1 MGHRA and CDR2 YSYEKL. With 0 bases clipped from V and 2 bases from J, the junction kept 13 bases outside the gene matches. The CDR3 nucleotides read TGCGCCAGCAGCCAAGAGGGGCTAGCGGGGATAATTGTACAAGAGACCCAGTACTTC. Translating it yields CASSQEGLAGIIVQETQYF.

This chain links TRBV5-1 with TRBJ2-2; no clear D. V dropped 0 bases and J dropped 6 bases, with 9 bases sitting between them. Germline CDR1 is SGHRS and CDR2 is YFSETQ. This CDR3 contains 14 residues. As DNA, the CDR3 is TGCGCCAGCAGCTTGGGGCAGCCGCCCGGGGAGCTGTTTTTT. It specifies CASSLGQPPGELFF.

CDR3 sequence reads: CASSPELAGVGYEQYF. The CDR3 region has the DNA TGTGCCAGCAGTCCCGAACTAGCGGGGGTTGGCTACGAGCAGTACTTC. The chain has TRBV6-6 and TRBJ2-7; 11 positions match TRBD2. In germline, CDR1 is MNHNY, CDR2 SVGAGI (reference sequence). J gave up 3 bases and V 5 bases, and 9 bases lay outside the gene matches. The CDR3 is 16 amino acids.

This clone was picked up a small number of times. The genes are TRBV27 and TRBJ1-3; tentative D call: TRBD1 (5 bases). V dropped 5 bases and J dropped 3 bases, with 11 bases sitting between them. The CDR3 contains 14 residues. Germline assignment: CDR1 MNHEY and CDR2 SMNVEV (reference sequence). The CDR3 spells CASSPRQIGNTIYF. The DNA for the CDR3 is TGTGCCAGCAGTCCAAGACAGATTGGAAACACCATATATTTT.

This sequence joins TRBV14 and TRBJ2-3; the match to TRBD2 covers 9 bases. There are 16 residues in the CDR3. Germline V lookup: CDR1 SGHDN, CDR2 FVKESK. V lost 5 bases, J lost 5 bases, and 11 bases stayed unmatched. In DNA, the CDR3 is TGTGCCAGCAGCAAATTGGAGCGGGGGGCTGGAGATACGCAGTATTTT. Protein: CASSKLERGAGDTQYF.